This T cell receptor beta chain is from a study of T-cell memory formation after mild COVID-19. Regarding the study as a whole: CD4+ contracting clones lay mainly in CM and EM, CD8+ ones in EMRA.

The germline V gene has CDR1 SGHTA and CDR2 FQGNSA. V was clipped by 4 bases and J by 4 bases; unmatched bases: 2. This CDR3 contains 13 residues. This clonotype occurred many times. The antigen is undetermined. 5'RACE with constant-segment primers yielded barcoded, UMI-tagged TCR alpha and TCR beta cDNA libraries. TCRdb used MiXCR to reprocess the 5' RACE reads, holding one entry per CDR3 protein. The repertoire holds about 340,000 distinct CDR3 sequences, roughly an eighth seen once, with about 22% in the top ten. The V gene is TRBV7-2, the J gene TRBJ2-3, with 7 positions matching TRBD1. This receptor was obtained from a young man who had mild COVID-19 (a few samples of this study predate the infection). Cell type and time point are not known. Sequenced input: PBMCs or a T cell subset sorted from them (not recorded which). The CDR3 region is CASSSTGSDTQYF. Written as DNA, the CDR3 is TGTGCCAGCAGCTCGACAGGGTCAGATACGCAGTATTTT.